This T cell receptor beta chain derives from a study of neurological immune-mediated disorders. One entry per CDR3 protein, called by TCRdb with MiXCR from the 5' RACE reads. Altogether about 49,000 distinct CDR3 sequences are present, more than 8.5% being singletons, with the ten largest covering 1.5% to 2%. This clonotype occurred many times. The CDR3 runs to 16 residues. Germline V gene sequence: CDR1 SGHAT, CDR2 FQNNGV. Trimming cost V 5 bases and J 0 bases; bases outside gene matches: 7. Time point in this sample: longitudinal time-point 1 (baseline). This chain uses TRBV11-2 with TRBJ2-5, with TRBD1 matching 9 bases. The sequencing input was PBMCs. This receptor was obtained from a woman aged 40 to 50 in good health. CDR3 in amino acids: CASSRRGTGYQETQYF. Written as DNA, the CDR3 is TGTGCCAGCAGCCGACGAGGGACAGGGTACCAAGAGACCCAGTACTTC.